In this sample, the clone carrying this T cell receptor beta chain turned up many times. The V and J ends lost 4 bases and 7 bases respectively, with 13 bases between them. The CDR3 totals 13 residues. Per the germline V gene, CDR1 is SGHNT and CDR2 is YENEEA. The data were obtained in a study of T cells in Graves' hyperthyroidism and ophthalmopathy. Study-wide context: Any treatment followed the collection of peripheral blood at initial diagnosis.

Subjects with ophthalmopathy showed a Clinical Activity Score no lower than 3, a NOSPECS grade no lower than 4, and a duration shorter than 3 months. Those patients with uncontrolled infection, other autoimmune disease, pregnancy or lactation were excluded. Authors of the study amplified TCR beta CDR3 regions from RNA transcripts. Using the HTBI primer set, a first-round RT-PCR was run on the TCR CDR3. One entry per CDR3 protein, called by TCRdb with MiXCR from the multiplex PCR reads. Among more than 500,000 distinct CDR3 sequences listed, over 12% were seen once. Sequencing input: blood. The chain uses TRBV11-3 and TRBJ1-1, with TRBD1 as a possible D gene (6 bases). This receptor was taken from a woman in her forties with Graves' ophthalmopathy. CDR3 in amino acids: CASSSGQKDEAFF. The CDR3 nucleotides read TGTGCCAGCAGCTCAGGACAGAAAGATGAAGCTTTCTTT.